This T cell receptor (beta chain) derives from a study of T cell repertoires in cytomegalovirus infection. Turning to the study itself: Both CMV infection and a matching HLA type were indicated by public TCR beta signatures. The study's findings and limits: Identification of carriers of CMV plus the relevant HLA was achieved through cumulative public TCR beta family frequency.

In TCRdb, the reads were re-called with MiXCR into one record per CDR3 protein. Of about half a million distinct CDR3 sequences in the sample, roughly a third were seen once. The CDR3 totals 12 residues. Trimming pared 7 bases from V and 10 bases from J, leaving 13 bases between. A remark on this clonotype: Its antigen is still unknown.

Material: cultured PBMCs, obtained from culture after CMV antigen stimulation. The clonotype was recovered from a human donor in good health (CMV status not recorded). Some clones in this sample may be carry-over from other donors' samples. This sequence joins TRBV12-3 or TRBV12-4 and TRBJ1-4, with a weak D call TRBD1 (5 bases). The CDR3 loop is CASTLGGGKLFF. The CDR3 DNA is TGTGCCAGCACCCTTGGGGGGGGAAAACTGTTTTTT.